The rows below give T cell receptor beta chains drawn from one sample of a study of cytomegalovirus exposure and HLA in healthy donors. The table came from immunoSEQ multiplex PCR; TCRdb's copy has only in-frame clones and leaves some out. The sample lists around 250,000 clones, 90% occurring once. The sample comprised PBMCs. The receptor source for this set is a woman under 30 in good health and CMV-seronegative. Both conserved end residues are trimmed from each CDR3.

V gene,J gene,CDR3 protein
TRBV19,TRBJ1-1,ASNDRDTEAF
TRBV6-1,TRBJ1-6,ASSEDRGLVWNSPLH
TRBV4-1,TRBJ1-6,ASSPGQGMTPLH
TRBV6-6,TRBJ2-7,ASSPTAEAYEQY
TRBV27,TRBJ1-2,ASSFRTGESGYT
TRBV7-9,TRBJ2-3,ASSFTTGADTQY
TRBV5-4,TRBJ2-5,ASSPVRGLETQY
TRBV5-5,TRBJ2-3,ASSLGYSDTQY
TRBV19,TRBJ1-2,ASRVGSNGYT
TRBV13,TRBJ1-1,ASSLGRDTEAF
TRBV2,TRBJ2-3,ASSRGQGGTDTQY
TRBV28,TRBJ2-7,ASSFNTEQY
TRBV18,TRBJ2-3,ASSPPMQGGDTQY
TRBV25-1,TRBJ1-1,ASSASPGEAF
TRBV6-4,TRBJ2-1,ASSDSGGDYNEQF
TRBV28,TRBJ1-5,ASSTPPGGSNQPQH
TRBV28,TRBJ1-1,ASSLNSMNTEAF
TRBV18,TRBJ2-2,ASSPDRGRKRELF
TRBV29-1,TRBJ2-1,SAGTVFYNEQF
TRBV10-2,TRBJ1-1,ASGRTRQDMNTEAF
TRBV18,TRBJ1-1,ASSPLNVLVAGGVTEAF
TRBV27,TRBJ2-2,ASSFPGQGTTGELF
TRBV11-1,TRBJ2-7,ASSPGQGAYEQY
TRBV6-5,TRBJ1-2,ASSYSAGYGYT
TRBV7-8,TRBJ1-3,ASSIFPDPGRSGNTIY
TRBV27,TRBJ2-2,ASSLRRVFLLPNTGELF
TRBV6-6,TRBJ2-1,ASSYSRQGSNEQF
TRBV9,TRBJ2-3,ASSSHPGTSTDTQY
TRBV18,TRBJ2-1,ASSPRLSAGSLFYPYNEQF
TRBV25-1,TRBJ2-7,ASTSSGTYEQY
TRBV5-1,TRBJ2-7,ASSFWTGSSYEQY
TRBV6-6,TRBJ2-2,ASSSGTAPNTGELF
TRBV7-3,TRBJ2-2,ASSPSAAGVTRTGELF
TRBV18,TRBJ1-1,ASSPDRDTEAF
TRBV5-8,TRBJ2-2,ASSLGGLAGTYTGELF
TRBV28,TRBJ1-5,ASSTGYNQPQH
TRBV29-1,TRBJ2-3,SVVPASAPSTDTQY
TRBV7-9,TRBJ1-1,ASTPQGGGSTEAF
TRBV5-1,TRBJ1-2,ASSPKGDYGYT
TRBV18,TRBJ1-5,ASSLGQGPDQPQH
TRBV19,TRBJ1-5,ASSIDPAGHQPQH
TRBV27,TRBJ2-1,ASSLPGGGPWGSYNEQF
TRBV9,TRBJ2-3,ASSVGGEPGDTQY
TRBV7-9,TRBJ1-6,ASSFDRGRYSPLH
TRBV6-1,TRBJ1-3,ASSERGTGVGNTIY
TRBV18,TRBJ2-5,ASSPGAEETQY
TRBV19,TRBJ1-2,ASRPGQGHGYT
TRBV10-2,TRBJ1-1,ASSPRANTEAF
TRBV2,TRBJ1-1,ANNPQGQPEAF
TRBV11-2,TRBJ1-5,ASSFSWGGNQPQH
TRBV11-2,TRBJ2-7,ASSWTGLYEQY
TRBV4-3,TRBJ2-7,ASSQEDGTVYEQY
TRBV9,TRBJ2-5,ASSVGQEETQY
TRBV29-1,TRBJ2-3,SAASLGARGLSTDTQY
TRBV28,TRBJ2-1,ASGLAGYNEQF